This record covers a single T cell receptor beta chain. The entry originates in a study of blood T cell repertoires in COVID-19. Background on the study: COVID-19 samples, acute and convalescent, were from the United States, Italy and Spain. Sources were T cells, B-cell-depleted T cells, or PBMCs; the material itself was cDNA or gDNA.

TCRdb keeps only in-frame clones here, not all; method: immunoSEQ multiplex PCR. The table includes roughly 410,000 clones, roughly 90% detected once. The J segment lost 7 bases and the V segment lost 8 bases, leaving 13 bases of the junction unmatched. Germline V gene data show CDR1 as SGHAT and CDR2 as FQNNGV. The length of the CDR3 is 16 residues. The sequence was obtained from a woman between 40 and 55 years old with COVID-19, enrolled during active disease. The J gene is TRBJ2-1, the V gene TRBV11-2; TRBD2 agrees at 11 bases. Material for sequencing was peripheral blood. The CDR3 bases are TGTGCCAGCTATACTAGCGGGAGCTCCTTCGGAAATGAGCAGTTCTTC. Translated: CASYTSGSSFGNEQFF.